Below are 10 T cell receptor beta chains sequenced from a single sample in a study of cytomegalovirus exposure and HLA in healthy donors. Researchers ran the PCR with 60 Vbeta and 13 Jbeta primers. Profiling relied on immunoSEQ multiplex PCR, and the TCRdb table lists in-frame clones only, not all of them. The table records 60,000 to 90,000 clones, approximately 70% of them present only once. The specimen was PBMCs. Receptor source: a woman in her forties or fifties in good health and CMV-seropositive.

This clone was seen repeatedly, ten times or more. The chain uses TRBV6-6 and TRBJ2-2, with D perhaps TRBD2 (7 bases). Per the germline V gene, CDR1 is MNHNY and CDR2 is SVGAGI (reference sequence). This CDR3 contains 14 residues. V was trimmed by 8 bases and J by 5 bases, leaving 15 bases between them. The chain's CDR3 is CASGGRGGTGELFF. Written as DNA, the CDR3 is TGTGCCAGCGGGGGGCGCGGGGGTACCGGGGAGCTGTTTTTT.

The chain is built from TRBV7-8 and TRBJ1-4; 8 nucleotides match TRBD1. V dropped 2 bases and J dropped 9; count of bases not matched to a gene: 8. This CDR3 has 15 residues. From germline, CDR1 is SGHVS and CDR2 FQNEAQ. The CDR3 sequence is CASSLSGTGYKKLFF. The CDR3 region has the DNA TGTGCCAGCAGCTTATCCGGGACAGGATACAAAAAACTGTTTTTT.

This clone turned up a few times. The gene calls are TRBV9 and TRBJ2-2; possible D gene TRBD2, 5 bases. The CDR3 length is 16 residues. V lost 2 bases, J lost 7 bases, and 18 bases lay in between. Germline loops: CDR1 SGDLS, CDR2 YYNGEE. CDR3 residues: CASSVGLNAGVGELFF. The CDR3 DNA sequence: TGTGCCAGCAGCGTCGGCCTGAACGCCGGGGTCGGGGAGCTGTTTTTT.

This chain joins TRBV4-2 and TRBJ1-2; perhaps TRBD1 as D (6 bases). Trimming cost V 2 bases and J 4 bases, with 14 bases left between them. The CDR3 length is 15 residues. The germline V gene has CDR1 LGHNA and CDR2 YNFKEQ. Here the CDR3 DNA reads TGTGCCAGCAGCCAACGTACAGGGTCTGGCTATGGCTACACCTTC. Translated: CASSQRTGSGYGYTF.

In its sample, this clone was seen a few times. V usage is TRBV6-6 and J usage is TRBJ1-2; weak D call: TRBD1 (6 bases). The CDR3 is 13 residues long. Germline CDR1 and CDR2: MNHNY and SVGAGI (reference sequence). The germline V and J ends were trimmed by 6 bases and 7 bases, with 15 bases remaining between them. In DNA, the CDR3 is TGTGCCAGCAGCCCAGGGGAGGGGGGTGGCTACACCTTC. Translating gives CASSPGEGGGYTF.

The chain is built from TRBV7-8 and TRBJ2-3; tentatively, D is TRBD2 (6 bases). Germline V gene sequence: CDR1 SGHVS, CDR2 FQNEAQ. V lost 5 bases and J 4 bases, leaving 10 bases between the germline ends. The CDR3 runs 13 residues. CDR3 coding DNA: TGTGCCAGCAGCGGGGGGTGGTCAGATACGCAGTATTTT. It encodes CASSGGWSDTQYF.

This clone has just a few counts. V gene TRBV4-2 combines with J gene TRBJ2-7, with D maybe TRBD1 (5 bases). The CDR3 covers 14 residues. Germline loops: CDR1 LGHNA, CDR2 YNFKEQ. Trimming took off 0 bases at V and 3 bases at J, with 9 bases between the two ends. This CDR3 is CASSQDWQGYEQYF. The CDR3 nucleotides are TGTGCCAGCAGCCAAGATTGGCAGGGCTACGAGCAGTACTTC.

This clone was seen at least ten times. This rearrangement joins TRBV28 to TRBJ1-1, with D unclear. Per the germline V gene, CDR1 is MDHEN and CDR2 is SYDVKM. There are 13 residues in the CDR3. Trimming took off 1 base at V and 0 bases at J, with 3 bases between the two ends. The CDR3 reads CASSLFVNTEAFF. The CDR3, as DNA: TGTGCCAGCAGTTTATTCGTGAACACTGAAGCTTTCTTT.

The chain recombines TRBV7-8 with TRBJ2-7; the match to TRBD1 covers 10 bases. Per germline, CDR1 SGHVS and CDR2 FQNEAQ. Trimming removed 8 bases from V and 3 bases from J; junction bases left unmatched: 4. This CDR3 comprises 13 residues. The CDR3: CASRQGAVYEQYF. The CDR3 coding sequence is TGTGCCAGCCGACAGGGGGCGGTCTACGAGCAGTACTTC. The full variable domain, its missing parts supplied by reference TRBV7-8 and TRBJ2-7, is GAGVSQSPRYKVAKRGQDVALRCDPISGHVSLFWYQQALGQGPEFLTYFQNEAQLDKSGLPSDRFFAERPEGSVSTLKIQRTQQEDSAVYLCASRQGAVYEQYFGPGTRLTVT.

The CDR3 DNA follows: TGTGCCAGCAGGGACAGTGTCTCTGGAAACACCATATATTTT. It specifies CASRDSVSGNTIYF. The genes are TRBV5-6 and TRBJ1-3, with D perhaps matching TRBD1 (6 bases). V gave up 5 bases and J gave up 0 bases, with 9 bases separating them. The CDR3 has 14 residues. The V gene's germline CDR1 is SGHDT and CDR2 YYEEEE.